These 22 T cell receptor beta chains were all obtained from the same sample, sequenced in a study of CD8 T cells in ankylosing spondylitis. One entry per CDR3 protein, called by TCRdb with MiXCR from the 5' RACE reads. The table records 300,000 to 400,000 distinct CDR3 sequences, roughly 15% of them present only once. The source material was blood, either unsorted or a sorted T cell fraction (not recorded which). The receptors were sampled from a male donor with ankylosing spondylitis or in good health (not recorded which).

The chain is built from TRBV20-1 and TRBJ1-1; D is unclear. Trimming removed 1 base at V and 1 base at J, with 10 bases between. The germline CDR1 and CDR2 sequences are DFQATT and SNEGSKA (reference sequence). This CDR3 region has 14 residues. Here the CDR3 DNA reads TGCAGTGCTAGAGTGGCACTTGCGAACACTGAAGCTTTCTTT. Residues: CSARVALANTEAFF.

This rearrangement joins TRBV20-1 to TRBJ2-7; 8 bases align to TRBD1. CDR3 length: 15 residues. CDR1 is DFQATT and CDR2 is SNEGSKA in the germline V gene (reference sequence). V lost 6 bases and J lost 0; bases outside the gene matches: 10. The CDR3 DNA reads as TGCAGTGCCCATTTCCGGACAGGGAGCTCCTACGAGCAGTACTTC. This translates into CSAHFRTGSSYEQYF.

This clonotype was counted only a few times. The rearrangement uses TRBV10-2 and TRBJ2-1; 8 nucleotides line up with TRBD2. V dropped 3 bases and J dropped 0; count of bases not matched to a gene: 10. Germline V gene data show CDR1 as WSHSY and CDR2 as SAAADI. CDR3 length equals 18 residues. The CDR3 loop reads CASSDLAGPLSSYNEQFF. The CDR3 nucleotides are TGCGCCAGCAGTGATCTAGCGGGTCCTTTGAGCTCCTACAATGAGCAGTTCTTC.

This chain connects TRBV6-1 to TRBJ2-1, with D possibly being TRBD2 (6 bases). Trimming stripped 5 bases from V and 4 bases from J, with 18 bases between. Per germline, CDR1 MNHNS and CDR2 SASEGT. CDR3 length equals 16 residues. CDR3 amino acids: CASSRAGTGIYNEQFF. The CDR3 region has the DNA TGTGCCAGCAGTCGGGCCGGGACTGGGATTTACAATGAGCAGTTCTTC.

This clonotype was found a few times. The chain uses TRBV5-5 and TRBJ1-1; D is ambiguous. V was cut by 6 bases and J by 2 bases, with 11 bases left in between. The CDR3 consists of 13 residues. CDR1 and CDR2 from the germline V gene are SGHKS and YYEKEE (reference sequence). The CDR3 is CASTPGVNTEAFF. The CDR3 nucleotides read TGTGCCAGCACCCCGGGTGTCAACACTGAAGCTTTCTTT. Complete variable domain (other parts from reference TRBV5-5 and TRBJ1-1): DAGVTQSPTHLIKTRGQQVTLRCSPISGHKSVSWYQQVLGQGPQFIFQYYEKEERGRGNFPDRFSARQFPNYSSELNVNALLLGDSALYLCASTPGVNTEAFFGQGTRLTVV.

Ten or more counts support this clonotype. This chain uses TRBV6-6 with TRBJ1-6, with a tentative D call TRBD1 (5 bases). V dropped 6 bases and J dropped 6 bases, with 9 bases sitting between them. There are 13 residues in the CDR3. Germline CDR1 reads MNHNY; CDR2 reads SVGAGI (reference sequence). CDR3: CASRQDSNSPLHF. DNA of the CDR3: TGTGCCAGCAGACAGGATTCTAATTCACCCCTCCACTTT.

The V and J genes are TRBV19 and TRBJ2-1, with TRBD2 identical over 10 bases. Germline V gene lookup returns CDR1 LNHDA and CDR2 SQIVND (reference sequence). This CDR3 is 15 amino acids long. The V and J ends lost 5 bases and 5 bases, in that order; junction bases with no gene match: 6. The CDR3 DNA reads TGTGCCAGTAGTGTGGTAGCGGGAGGTAACAATGAGCAGTTCTTC. It yields the protein CASSVVAGGNNEQFF.

The chain uses TRBV5-6 and TRBJ2-1, with 12 nucleotides matching TRBD2. The V segment lost 4 bases and the J segment 10 bases; nucleotides outside the gene matches: 12. The CDR3 covers 16 residues. Looked up from germline, CDR1 is SGHDT and CDR2 is YYEEEE. CDR3 DNA sequence: TGTGCCAGCAGCCCCAGGGGGCTAGCGGGGGGGCACGAGCAGTTCTTC. Amino acid sequence: CASSPRGLAGGHEQFF.

The chain combines TRBV15 with TRBJ2-5; D possibly corresponds to TRBD1 (6 bases). With 0 bases removed from V and 5 bases from J, the gap between germline ends came to 13 bases. CDR1 LNHNV and CDR2 YYDKDF come from the germline V gene (reference sequence). This CDR3 has 15 amino acids. CDR3: CATSRDNRVGETQYF. CDR3 DNA sequence: TGTGCCACCAGCAGAGATAACAGGGTTGGTGAGACCCAGTACTTC.

This clonotype appeared many times. The V call is TRBV7-9, the J call TRBJ2-3; D is perhaps TRBD1 (6 bases). V lost 5 bases and J 6 bases, leaving 6 bases between the germline ends. The CDR3 is made up of 11 amino acids. Germline V gives CDR1 SEHNR, CDR2 FQNEAQ (reference sequence). The CDR3 DNA follows: TGTGCCAGCAGCCAGGGGGATACGCAGTATTTT. Its protein is CASSQGDTQYF. Full variable domain (rest looked up from reference TRBV7-9 and TRBJ2-3): DTGVSQNPRHKITKRGQNVTFRCDPISEHNRLYWYRQTLGQGPEFLTYFQNEAQLEKSRLLSDRFSAERPKGSFSTLEIQRTEQGDSAMYLCASSQGDTQYFGPGTRLTVL.

This clonotype was seen only a few times. The chain employs TRBV12-3 or TRBV12-4 and TRBJ2-3, with 7 bases matching TRBD2. The CDR3 runs 14 residues. V shed 5 bases, J shed 5 bases, and the junction held 7 bases outside the gene matches. The CDR3 sequence: CASSRTSGKDTQYF. The CDR3 DNA reads as TGTGCCAGCAGTCGGACTAGTGGGAAAGATACGCAGTATTTT.

The chain combines TRBV4-2 with TRBJ2-1; 14 positions agree with TRBD2. J gave up 8 bases and V 2 bases, and 5 bases lay outside the gene matches. The CDR3 is made up of 16 amino acids. Germline CDR1 reads LGHNA; CDR2 reads YNFKEQ. CDR3 nucleotide sequence: TGTGCCAGCAGCCAAACGACTAGCGGGGGGGCCGATGAGCAGTTCTTC. This sequence encodes CASSQTTSGGADEQFF.

This chain links TRBV12-3 or TRBV12-4 with TRBJ2-5; 12 bases agree with TRBD2. J lost 5 bases, V lost 7 bases, and 11 bases had no gene match. The CDR3 totals 16 residues. For the CDR3, the DNA is TGTGCCAGCATTCGAGGACTAGCGGGGAATAAGGAGACCCAGTACTTC. It translates to CASIRGLAGNKETQYF.

This clonotype was seen a few times. The chain joins TRBV10-2 to TRBJ2-3, with unresolved D. V lost 3 bases to trimming and J lost 0 bases, with 10 bases between them. Per germline, CDR1 WSHSY and CDR2 SAAADI. The CDR3 has 15 residues. In DNA, the CDR3 is TGCGCCAGCAGTGATATTGTTCAAAGCACAGATACGCAGTATTTT. This translates into CASSDIVQSTDTQYF.

This clonotype was picked up a small number of times. This chain joins TRBV5-1 and TRBJ1-1, with D maybe TRBD1 (6 bases). Germline CDR1 and CDR2: SGHRS and YFSETQ. V was shortened by 0 bases and J by 8 bases, with 11 bases between the two germline ends. The CDR3 has 13 amino acids. In DNA form, the CDR3 reads TGCGCCAGCAGCTTGGAGGGGGGGTCCGAAGCTTTCTTT. This codes for CASSLEGGSEAFF. The variable domain in full, completed from reference TRBV5-1 and TRBJ1-1, reads KAGVTQTPRYLIKTRGQQVTLSCSPISGHRSVSWYQQTPGQGLQFLFEYFSETQRNKGNFPGRFSGRQFSNSRSEMNVSTLELGDSALYLCASSLEGGSEAFFGQGTRLTVV.

This clonotype appeared once. CDR3 coding DNA: TGCGCCAGCAGCGAGATTAGCACAGATACGCAGTATTTT. It specifies CASSEISTDTQYF. The J gene is TRBJ2-3, the V gene TRBV5-1; D uncertain. Trimming left V 4 bases short and J 0 bases short, with 6 bases between. Germline V CDR1 and CDR2: SGHRS, YFSETQ. The CDR3 consists of 13 residues.

The gene calls are TRBV21-1 and TRBJ2-3; TRBD1, the D gene given by the table, was not confirmed from the DNA. TRBV21-1 is shown as a pseudogene. This CDR3 is 15 amino acids long. The CDR3 spells CASSPLTNSTDTQYF. CDR3 coding DNA: TGTGCCAGCAGCCCCCTAACGAATAGTACAGATACGCAGTATTTT.

This chain uses TRBV18 with TRBJ2-7; D unresolved. CDR1 is KGHSH and CDR2 is LQKENI in the germline V gene. The CDR3 totals 14 residues. The V gene lost 3 bases and the J gene lost 2 bases, with 11 bases spanning the gap. In DNA, the CDR3 is TGTGCCAGCTCACCCCCGACAAGTGCCTACGAGCAGTACTTC. Amino acids: CASSPPTSAYEQYF.

This clonotype was detected only a few times. CDR3 sequence: CASSQTGGYTF. The CDR3 DNA sequence: TGTGCCAGCAGTCAGACAGGGGGCTACACCTTC. The chain employs TRBV3-1 and TRBJ1-2; 7 nucleotides align to TRBD1. CDR1 is LGHDT, CDR2 YNNKEL, per germline (reference sequence). V was pared by 6 bases and J by 8 bases, with 3 bases of the junction left unmatched. This CDR3 spans 11 amino acids.

J is TRBJ1-1 and V is TRBV29-1, with 9 bases fitting TRBD1. The CDR3 runs to 13 residues. Germline loops: CDR1 SQVTM, CDR2 ANQGSEA. With 8 bases clipped from V and 1 base from J, the junction kept 5 bases outside the gene matches. The CDR3 loop reads CSTSTGGNTEAFF. CDR3 sequence (DNA): TGCAGCACGTCGACAGGGGGGAACACTGAAGCTTTCTTT. Full variable domain (remainder filled in from reference TRBV29-1 and TRBJ1-1): SAVISQKPSRDICQRGTSLTIQCQVDSQVTMMFWYRQQPGQSLTLIATANQGSEATYESGFVIDKFPISRPNLTFSTLTVSNMSPEDSSIYLCSTSTGGNTEAFFGQGTRLTVV.

In this sample, this clonotype turned up a few times. The rearrangement links TRBV6-1 to TRBJ1-5, with unresolved D. Looked up from germline, CDR1 is MNHNS and CDR2 is SASEGT. The V gene lost 6 bases and the J gene lost 3 bases, with 15 bases spanning the gap. This CDR3 is built from 15 residues. CDR3 amino acids: CASRNGQLLNQPQHF. In nucleotides, the CDR3 is TGTGCCAGCAGAAACGGGCAGCTACTCAATCAGCCCCAGCATTTT.

This clonotype has at least ten counts. The chain uses TRBV4-1 and TRBJ2-7; 7 bases are a match to TRBD1. CDR3 length: 16 amino acids. Germline CDR1 and CDR2: MGHRA and YSYEKL. With 2 bases clipped from V and 4 bases from J, the junction kept 11 bases outside the gene matches. CDR3 amino acids: CASSQPHDRDDYEQYF. CDR3 bases: TGCGCCAGCAGCCAACCCCACGACAGGGATGATTACGAGCAGTACTTC.